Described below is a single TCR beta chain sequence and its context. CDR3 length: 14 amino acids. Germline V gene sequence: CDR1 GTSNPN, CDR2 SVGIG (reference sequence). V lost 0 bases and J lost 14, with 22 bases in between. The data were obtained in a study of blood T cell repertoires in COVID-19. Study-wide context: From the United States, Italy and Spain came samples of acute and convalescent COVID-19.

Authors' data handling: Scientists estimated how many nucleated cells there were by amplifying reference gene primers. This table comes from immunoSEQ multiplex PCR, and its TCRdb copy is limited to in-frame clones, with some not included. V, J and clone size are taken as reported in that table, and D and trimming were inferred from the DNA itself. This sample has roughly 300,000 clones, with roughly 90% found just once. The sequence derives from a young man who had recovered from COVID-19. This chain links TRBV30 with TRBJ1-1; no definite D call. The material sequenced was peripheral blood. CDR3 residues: CAWSVPTALPQAFF. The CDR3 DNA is TGTGCCTGGAGTGTACCCACGGCCCTACCCCAGGCGTTCTTT.